The following is a T cell receptor beta chain sequence with its context. Its antigen has not been determined. No base quality values were provided; no much bigger clone lies one nucleotide off. The data originate from a study of shared clonotypes between healthy human individuals (dated by TCRdb to 2020 to 2021). Looking at the study overall: Two women and a few men aged 18 to 49 years were included in the cohort. To increase sequencing depth and limit assay-specific biases, different laboratories used diverse techniques to prepare libraries and sequence TCR repertoires. The study deeply sequenced blood TCR repertoires of about 5 healthy adults to estimate repertoire size and the extent of clonotype sharing between individuals. Between about 0.9 and 9 billion PBMCs per donor were obtained by leukapheresis. For each donor, CD4 naive and CD4 memory were each given three plates, CD8 naive was given two plates, and CD8 memory was given one plate. The study at large found these results: Because the study included a small number of donors, the genetic and exposure-history diversity represented was limited. Pairwise subsampling indicated that sequencing depth was expected to affect the degree of clonotype sharing among donors. When a handful of donors were compared, the shared fraction of clonotypes was about 5.5% for naive CD4, roughly 3.4% for naive CD8, roughly 2.5% for memory CD4, and 0.35% to 0.5% for memory CD8. Naive subsets generally had larger estimated clonotype richness than memory subsets did. Compared with non-shared clonotypes, clonotypes shared by all four sorted-subset donors had higher generation probabilities. Even with the large sequencing depth, rarefaction of the sorted-subset datasets indicated that sequencing was incomplete. Sampling was restricted to blood, and TCR repertoires in tissues likely differ from the TCR repertoires found in blood.

TCR CDR3 regions were amplified from genomic DNA by multiplex PCR using the deep immunoSEQ assay. Extracted genomic DNA from each cell subset was distributed evenly across all wells of several immunoSEQ 96-well plates, and each plate was treated as a replicate. For sorted subsets, approximately 0.2 ug of genomic DNA, equivalent to 30,000 or so T cell genomes, went into each replicate PCR. Purified libraries were quantified with a Qubit 3.0 fluorometer, sized on a Bioanalyzer 2100, and re-quantified with the KAPA Library Quantification kit. Every immunoSEQ 96-well plate was sequenced on a dedicated single-read 150-cycle Illumina NextSeq 550 flow cell. In the authors' own workflow: Because only junctional sequences without quality scores were contained in the immunoSEQ output, filtering matching that applied to full-length reads could not be performed. To assign V/J genes and CDR3, sequences were annotated against IMGT germline references using PyIR, a Python wrapper for IgBLAST v1.9. Reads with weak V/J assignments (E-value above 1e-6), missing CDR3, stop codons, out-of-frame junctions, or ambiguous translated residues were removed. A V3J clonotype was defined by an identical inferred V gene, J gene, and CDR3 amino acid sequence. To compute the percentage overlap between repertoires, the number of shared unique clonotypes was divided by the size of the smaller repertoire. RTK rarefaction, the Chao1 estimator, and Recon v2.1 estimates of unobserved clonotypes were used to assess repertoire richness. OLGA was used to compute generation probabilities for all TCRbeta clonotypes that the gDNA method yielded from a handful of donors. Here the immuneACCESS table is served through TCRdb, limited to in-frame sequences with V and J called. Missing clones are a known gap in these copies; in checked studies unresolved V genes cover under half, and the rest lacks a known reason. V and J calls and clone size are those listed in that table; D and trimming were worked out from the DNA. The sample records 2 million to 2.5 million clones, approximately 95% of which are singletons. The ten largest clones add up to 0.35% to 0.5% of the sample.

The donors were healthy, HIV-negative adults with no recently reported acute infections or vaccinations. Only Caucasian adults living in Nashville, Tennessee, USA were represented among the donors. CD4+ T cells were enriched by magnetic negative selection; naive cells were then positively selected on CD45RA, and the negative fraction formed the memory subset. Blood was obtained by leukapheresis, after which PBMCs were separated by Ficoll-Histopaque density gradient centrifugation and cryopreserved in liquid nitrogen vapor phase. Analytical flow cytometry was used to check the purity and quantity of each magnetically sorted T cell population. From each sorted fraction, genomic DNA was isolated and quantified by UV absorbance on a Nanodrop 2000c. The origin of this receptor is a man in his late teens or twenties in good health. Some clones in this sample may be carry-over from other donors' samples. The sample taken for sequencing was naive CD4+ T cells from PBMCs. Explained via the paper, the cell subset or site label denotes: CD45RA+ positively selected.

The sequenced DNA: TGTGCCAGCAGTTCTGGACTTTTGTACAATGAGCAGTTCTTC. The translation is CASSSGLLYNEQFF. In this chain, TRBV27 is recombined with TRBJ2-1; matching of 5 bases hints at TRBD2 as the D gene. The junction carries 11 bases between V and J, which are trimmed by 4 bases and 4 bases respectively. The CDR3, from cysteine to phenylalanine, totals 14 residues. The only DNA kept is the CDR3, 42 bases in frame from the first base. Taken from the germline V gene (reference sequence), the CDR1 and CDR2 loops are MNHEY and SMNVEV.